Listed below are T cell receptor beta chains from one sample, sequenced in a study of blood T cell repertoires in COVID-19. Method: immunoSEQ multiplex PCR; TCRdb's copy keeps in-frame clones and lacks some. Here the sample spans about 280,000 clones, approximately 88% being singletons. Material: PBMCs or T cells enriched from blood (not recorded which). These receptor sequences come from a woman between 40 and 50 years old who had recovered from COVID-19. Each CDR3 is given with its conserved first and last residue.

cdr3_aa	v_call	j_call
CSASFFREGRGSYNEQFF	TRBV20-1	TRBJ2-1
CASSVSRGNEQFF	TRBV2	TRBJ2-1
CASSGTKGNGYTF	TRBV27	TRBJ1-2
CASATTGSNQPQHF	TRBV25-1	TRBJ1-5
CASSLGQEKAFF	TRBV6-5	TRBJ1-1
CASSEYGSRTDTQYF	TRBV2	TRBJ2-3
CASSATGMTGANVLTF	TRBV2	TRBJ2-6
CASKRGGAWGEKLFF	TRBV28	TRBJ1-4
CASSPRTGSSYEQYF	TRBV7-8	TRBJ2-7
CASSHDRGGSNQPQHF	TRBV18	TRBJ1-5
CASSQGTGLNEQFF	TRBV5-4	TRBJ2-1
CATSDGLAGDRSSYNEQFF	TRBV24-1	TRBJ2-1
CASYISGRNYEQYF	TRBV19	TRBJ2-7
CATSTGQGGTDTQYF	TRBV15	TRBJ2-3
CASSLAGGVNEQFF	TRBV7-2	TRBJ2-1
CASSFSGFNQPQHF	TRBV7-8	TRBJ1-5
CASSPGTSRSGELFF	TRBV11-2	TRBJ2-2
CASSFAGGGNEQFF	TRBV11-2	TRBJ2-1
CASSPDNYEQYF	TRBV9	TRBJ2-7
CASTGGSSTDTQYF	TRBV9	TRBJ2-3
CASSLTSADTQYF	TRBV27	TRBJ2-3
CASSLSPSTGRYGYTF	TRBV28	TRBJ1-2
CASRWTDRNQPQHF	TRBV28	TRBJ1-5
CSVGLAGASDEQYF	TRBV29-1	TRBJ2-7
CAAGTVTYEQYF	TRBV27	TRBJ2-7
CAISKQGRTDTQYF	TRBV10-3	TRBJ2-3
CASSAGQGTHQPQHF	TRBV6-5	TRBJ1-5
CASSEGNRGRSDEQYF	TRBV6-1	TRBJ2-7
CASSHDPTDIQYF	TRBV7-3	TRBJ2-4
CASSWTGIGTQYF	TRBV27	TRBJ2-5
CASSATGVNTEAFF	TRBV7-2	TRBJ1-1
CASARLAGLTLTDTQYF	TRBV18	TRBJ2-3
CASSPQSSGANVLTF	TRBV18	TRBJ2-6
CASSELLSFSGNTIYF	TRBV7-2	TRBJ1-3
CASSWGGGNEQFF	TRBV28	TRBJ2-1
CASSQPQGGNSPLHF	TRBV3-1/TRBV3-2	TRBJ1-6
CASSPGDWEAAQHF	TRBV9	TRBJ1-5
CASSYTGQGATQYF	TRBV6-5	TRBJ2-3
CASSQEYPGTFSGANVLTF	TRBV4-2	TRBJ2-6
CASSQAETETYEQYF	TRBV4-1	TRBJ2-7
CASSPFAGTNTEAFF	TRBV2	TRBJ1-1
CASSFLGVSYEQYF	TRBV7-9	TRBJ2-7
CASSVQGGGYTF	TRBV9	TRBJ1-2
CASSYQSIAGGQAKNIQYF	TRBV6-2/TRBV6-3	TRBJ2-4
CASSPTGGARHGYTF	TRBV28	TRBJ1-2
CAWSTGTGAMNTEAFF	TRBV30	TRBJ1-1
CASSGTEGYTF	TRBV12-3/TRBV12-4	TRBJ1-2
CASSQTPLAGQETQYF	TRBV5-1	TRBJ2-5
CASSQDLVGQGNFNQPQHF	TRBV4-3	TRBJ1-5
CASSQDFGLAGKLSYEQYF	TRBV4-3	TRBJ2-7
CASSQAPIGEGTEAFF	TRBV4-3	TRBJ1-1
CASSRRYSNQPQHF	TRBV2	TRBJ1-5